This paragraph covers one TCR beta chain sequence. Its antigen is still unknown. This entry is derived from a study of human T cells and chemical hapten exposure. Whole-study context: In the sensitization step, 2% DPC was placed on 2 cm by 2 cm of upper inner arm skin. Reading of the patch tests, which applied 0.01% DPC to the upper back, occurred at 6 days. Findings and limits, study-wide: TCRs whose frequency exceeded 1 in 1000 remained the same following DPC sensitization.

A single record per CDR3 protein comes from TCRdb applying MiXCR to the RACE reads. The repertoire has 250,000 or so distinct CDR3 sequences, about 9.4% of them found once; the top ten carry 2% to 3%. Time point reported: pre-sensitization, week 0. The treatment was: therapeutic diphenylcyclopropenone sensitization with weekly scalp DPC. The starting material, unfractionated whole blood, was used for total RNA extraction. This clonotype was obtained from a woman between 40 and 55 years old with alopecia areata. Some clones in this sample may be carry-over from other donors' samples. The sample in question was whole blood, obtained in connection with sensitization to the hapten diphenylcyclopropenone (DPC).

The CDR3 region is CASSRGLAGRRAYEQYF. The CDR3 nucleotides read TGTGCCAGCAGCCGGGGACTAGCGGGGAGGCGTGCCTACGAGCAGTACTTC. The chain couples TRBV13 to TRBJ2-7, with 13 bases fitting TRBD2. V lost 5 bases and J lost 2; bases outside the gene matches: 9. The germline gives CDR1 PRHDT, CDR2 FYEKMQ (reference sequence). The CDR3 spans 17 residues. The full variable domain, with the rest looked up from reference TRBV13 and TRBJ2-7, is AAGVIQSPRHLIKEKRETATLKCYPIPRHDTVYWYQQGPGQDPQFLISFYEKMQSDKGSIPDRFSAQQFSDYHSELNMSSLELGDSALYFCASSRGLAGRRAYEQYFGPGTRLTVT.